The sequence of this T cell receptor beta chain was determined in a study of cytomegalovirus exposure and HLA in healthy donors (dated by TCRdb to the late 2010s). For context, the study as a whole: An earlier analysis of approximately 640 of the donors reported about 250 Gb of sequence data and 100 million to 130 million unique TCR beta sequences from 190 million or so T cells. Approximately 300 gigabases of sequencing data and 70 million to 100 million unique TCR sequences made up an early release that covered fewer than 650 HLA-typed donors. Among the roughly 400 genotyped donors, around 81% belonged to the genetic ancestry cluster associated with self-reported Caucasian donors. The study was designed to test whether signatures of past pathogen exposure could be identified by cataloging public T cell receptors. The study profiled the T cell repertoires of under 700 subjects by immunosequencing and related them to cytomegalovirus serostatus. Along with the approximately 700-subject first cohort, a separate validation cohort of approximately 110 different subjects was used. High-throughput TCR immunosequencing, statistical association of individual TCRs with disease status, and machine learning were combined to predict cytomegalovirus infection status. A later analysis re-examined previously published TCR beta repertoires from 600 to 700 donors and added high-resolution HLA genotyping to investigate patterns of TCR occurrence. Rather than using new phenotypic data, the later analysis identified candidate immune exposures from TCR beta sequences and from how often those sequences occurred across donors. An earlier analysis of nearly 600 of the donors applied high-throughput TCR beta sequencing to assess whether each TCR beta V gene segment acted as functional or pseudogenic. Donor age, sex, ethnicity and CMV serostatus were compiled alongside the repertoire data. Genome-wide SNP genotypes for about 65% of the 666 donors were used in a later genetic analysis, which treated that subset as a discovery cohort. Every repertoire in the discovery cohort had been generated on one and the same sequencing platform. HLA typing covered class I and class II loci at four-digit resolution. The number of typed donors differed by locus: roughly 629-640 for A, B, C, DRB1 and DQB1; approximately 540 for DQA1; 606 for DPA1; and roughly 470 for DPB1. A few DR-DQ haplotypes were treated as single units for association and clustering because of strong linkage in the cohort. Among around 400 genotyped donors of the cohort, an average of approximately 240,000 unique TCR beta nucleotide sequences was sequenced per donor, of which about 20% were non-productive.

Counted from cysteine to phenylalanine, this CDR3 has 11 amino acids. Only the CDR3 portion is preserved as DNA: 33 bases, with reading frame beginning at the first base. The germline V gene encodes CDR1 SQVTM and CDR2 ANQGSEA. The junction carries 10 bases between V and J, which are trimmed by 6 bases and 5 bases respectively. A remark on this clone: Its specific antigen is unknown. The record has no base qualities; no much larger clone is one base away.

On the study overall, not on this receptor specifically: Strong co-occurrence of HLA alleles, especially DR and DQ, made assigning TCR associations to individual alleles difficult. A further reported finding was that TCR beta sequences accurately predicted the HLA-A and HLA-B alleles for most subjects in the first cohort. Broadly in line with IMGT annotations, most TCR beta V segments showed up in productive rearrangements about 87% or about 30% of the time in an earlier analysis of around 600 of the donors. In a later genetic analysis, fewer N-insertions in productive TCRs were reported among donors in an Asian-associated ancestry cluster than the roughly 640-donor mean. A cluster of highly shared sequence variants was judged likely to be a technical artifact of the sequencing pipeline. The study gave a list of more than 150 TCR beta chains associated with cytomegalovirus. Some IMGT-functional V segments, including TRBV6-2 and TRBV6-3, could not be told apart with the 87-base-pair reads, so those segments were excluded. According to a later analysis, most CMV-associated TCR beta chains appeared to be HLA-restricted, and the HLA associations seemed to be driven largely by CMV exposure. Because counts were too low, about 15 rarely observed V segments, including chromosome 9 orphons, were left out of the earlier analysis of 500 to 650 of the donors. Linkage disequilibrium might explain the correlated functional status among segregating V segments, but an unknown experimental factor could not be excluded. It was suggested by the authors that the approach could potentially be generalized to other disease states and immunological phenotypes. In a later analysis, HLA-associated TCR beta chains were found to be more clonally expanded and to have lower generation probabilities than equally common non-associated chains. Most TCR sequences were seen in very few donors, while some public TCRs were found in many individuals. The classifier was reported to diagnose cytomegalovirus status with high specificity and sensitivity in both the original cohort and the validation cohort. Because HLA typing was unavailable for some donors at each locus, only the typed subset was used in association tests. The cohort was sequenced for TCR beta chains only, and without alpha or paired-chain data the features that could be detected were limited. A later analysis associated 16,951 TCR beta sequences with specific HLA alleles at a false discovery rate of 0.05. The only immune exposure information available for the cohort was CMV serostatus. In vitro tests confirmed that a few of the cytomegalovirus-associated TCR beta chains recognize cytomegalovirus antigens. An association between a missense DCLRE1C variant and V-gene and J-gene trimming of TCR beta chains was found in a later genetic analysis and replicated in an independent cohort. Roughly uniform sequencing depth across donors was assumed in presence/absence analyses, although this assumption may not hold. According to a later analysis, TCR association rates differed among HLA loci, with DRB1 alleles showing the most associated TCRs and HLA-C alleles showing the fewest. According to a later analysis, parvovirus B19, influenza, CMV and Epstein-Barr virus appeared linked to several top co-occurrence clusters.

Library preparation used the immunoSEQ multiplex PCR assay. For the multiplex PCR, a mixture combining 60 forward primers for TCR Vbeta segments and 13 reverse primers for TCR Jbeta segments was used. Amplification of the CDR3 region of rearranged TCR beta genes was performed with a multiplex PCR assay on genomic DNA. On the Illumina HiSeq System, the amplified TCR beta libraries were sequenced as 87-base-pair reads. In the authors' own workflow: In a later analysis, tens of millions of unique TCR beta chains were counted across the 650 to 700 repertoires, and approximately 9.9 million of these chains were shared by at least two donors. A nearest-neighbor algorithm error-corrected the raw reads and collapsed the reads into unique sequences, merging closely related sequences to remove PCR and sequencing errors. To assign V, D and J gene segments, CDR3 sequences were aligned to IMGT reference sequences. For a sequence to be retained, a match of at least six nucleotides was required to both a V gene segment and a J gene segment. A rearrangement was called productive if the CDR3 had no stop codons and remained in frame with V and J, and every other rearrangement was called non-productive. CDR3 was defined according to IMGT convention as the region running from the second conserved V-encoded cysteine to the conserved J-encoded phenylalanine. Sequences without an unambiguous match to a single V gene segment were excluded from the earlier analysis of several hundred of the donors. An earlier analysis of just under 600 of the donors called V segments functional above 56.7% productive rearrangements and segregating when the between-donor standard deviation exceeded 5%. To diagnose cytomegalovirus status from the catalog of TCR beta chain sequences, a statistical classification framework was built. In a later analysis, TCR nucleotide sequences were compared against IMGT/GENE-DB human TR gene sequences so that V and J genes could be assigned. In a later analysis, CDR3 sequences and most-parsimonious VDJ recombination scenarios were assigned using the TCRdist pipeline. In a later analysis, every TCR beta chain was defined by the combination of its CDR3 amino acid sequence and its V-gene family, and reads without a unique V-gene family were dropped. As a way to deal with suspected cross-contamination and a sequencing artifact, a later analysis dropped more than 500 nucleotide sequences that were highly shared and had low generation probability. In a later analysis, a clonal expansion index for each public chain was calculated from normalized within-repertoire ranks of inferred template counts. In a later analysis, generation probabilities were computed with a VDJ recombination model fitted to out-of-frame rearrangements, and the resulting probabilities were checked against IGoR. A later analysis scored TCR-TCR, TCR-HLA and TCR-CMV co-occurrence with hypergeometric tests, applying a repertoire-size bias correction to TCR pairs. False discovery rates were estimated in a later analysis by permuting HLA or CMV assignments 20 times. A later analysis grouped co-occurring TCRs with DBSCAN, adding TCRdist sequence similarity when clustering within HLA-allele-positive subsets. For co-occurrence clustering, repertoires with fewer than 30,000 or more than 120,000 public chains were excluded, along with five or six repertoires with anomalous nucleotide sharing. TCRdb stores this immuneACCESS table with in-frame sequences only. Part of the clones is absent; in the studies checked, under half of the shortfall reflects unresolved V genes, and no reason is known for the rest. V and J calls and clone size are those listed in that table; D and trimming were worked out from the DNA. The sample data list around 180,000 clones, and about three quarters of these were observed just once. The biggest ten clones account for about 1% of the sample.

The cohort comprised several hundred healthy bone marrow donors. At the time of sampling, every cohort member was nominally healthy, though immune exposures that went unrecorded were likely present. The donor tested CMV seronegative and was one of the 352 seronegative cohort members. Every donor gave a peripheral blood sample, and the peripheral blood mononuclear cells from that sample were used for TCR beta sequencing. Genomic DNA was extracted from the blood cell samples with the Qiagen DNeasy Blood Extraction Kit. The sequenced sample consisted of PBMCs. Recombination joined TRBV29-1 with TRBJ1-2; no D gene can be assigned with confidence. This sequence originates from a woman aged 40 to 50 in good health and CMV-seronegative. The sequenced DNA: TGCAGCGTCGTTTACGGGTATGGCTACACCTTC. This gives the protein CSVVYGYGYTF.